This T cell receptor (beta chain) appears in the sequencing data of a study of T-cell reconstitution after alpha-beta-depleted transplantation in children (dated by TCRdb to between 2015 and 2016). Some background on the complete study: Using TCR repertoire profiling, the study followed T-cell immune reconstitution in a quantitative way in children after TCRalphabeta/CD19-depleted allogeneic hematopoietic cell transplantation. The research as a whole found: About two months after transplant, the apparently early recovery of alphabetaT-cell counts reportedly depended on just several hundred clones that had expanded rapidly and came from non-depleted graft cells. The high TCRbeta diversity at day 60 in some patients was ascribed to recipient T cells and intrathymic progenitors that had survived conditioning. Over subsequent months, a decline in hyperexpanded clone frequencies was noted, and after one year, T-cell counts and TCRbeta diversity were mostly ascribed to newly produced T cells.

In regard to this clonotype: Its antigen is currently not known. No much larger clone exists at a distance of one base, and base qualities are not known.

Receptor libraries were prepared by PCR. The sequencer listed for this sample is Illumina HiSeq 2500. Molecular barcoding was employed in the preparation of TCR libraries, with unique molecular identifiers being used to normalize TCRbeta repertoire quantification. TCRdb passed the public sequencing reads through fastp at Q25 and MiXCR, retaining productive beta sequences. Rows with one shared CDR3 protein collapse into an entry with the most common genes and DNA. The sample yields some 140,000 distinct CDR3 sequences; more than 9.5% were counted once. 24% of the sample is held by the ten biggest clonotypes. From the cysteine through the phenylalanine, the CDR3 covers 17 amino acids. This entry keeps only the CDR3 DNA: 51 bases, framed from base 1. Relative to germline, V is 0 bases shorter and J is 4 bases shorter, with 15 bases between their ends. From a lookup of the germline V gene, CDR1 and CDR2 are SGHVS and FQNEAQ.

What this sample's treatment or condition label stands for: allogeneic hematopoietic cell transplantation with graft depleted of TCRalphabeta T cells and CD19 B cells. The children who served as transplant recipients had been given grafts of TCRalphabeta/CD19-depleted allogeneic hematopoietic cells. The chain is encoded by TRBV7-8 joined to TRBJ2-2, with no confidently assigned D gene. The specimen comprised PBMCs, mostly from graft donor cells, sampled 180 days after TCRalphabeta/CD19-depleted stem cell transplant. The TCR comes from a girl under three years old who had a stem cell transplant for combined immunodeficiency, so the T cells may come from the graft donor. The CDR3 loop reads CASSLALRFPSTGELFF. The bases are TGTGCCAGCAGCTTAGCCTTACGGTTTCCGAGCACCGGGGAGCTGTTTTTT.